The present T cell receptor (beta chain) was sequenced within a study of beta chain features in type 1 diabetes. cDNA synthesis used the whole RNA isolate, giving expressed TCRB sequences. Data came from immunoSEQ multiplex PCR; TCRdb stores just in-frame clones and leaves some out. The data show around 130,000 clones, 9% seen once. CDR3 length: 16 amino acids. V was pared by 4 bases and J by 8 bases, with 21 bases between. Germline V lookup: CDR1 ENHRY, CDR2 SYGVKD. Findings of the study overall: Naive, central memory and regulatory TCRB repertoires appeared more similar among patients than healthy donors. TCRB CDR3s from Type 1 diabetes patients were moderately but significantly shorter in all four CD4+ subsets.

Concerning this clone: What it binds is not known. One base away lies a much larger clone, so this may be a sequencing read error. Different DNA sequences within this sample yield the same CDR3.

This receptor was identified in a man aged 25-40 years with type 1 diabetes. The chain carries TRBV10-3 and TRBJ2-1; possible D gene TRBD1, 5 bases. The sample was central memory CD4+ T cells from blood. The CDR3 sequence: CAISASGAPRMDEQFF. The CDR3 region has the DNA TGTGCCATCAGTGCCTCTGGGGCCCCGAGGATGGATGAGCAGTTCTTC.